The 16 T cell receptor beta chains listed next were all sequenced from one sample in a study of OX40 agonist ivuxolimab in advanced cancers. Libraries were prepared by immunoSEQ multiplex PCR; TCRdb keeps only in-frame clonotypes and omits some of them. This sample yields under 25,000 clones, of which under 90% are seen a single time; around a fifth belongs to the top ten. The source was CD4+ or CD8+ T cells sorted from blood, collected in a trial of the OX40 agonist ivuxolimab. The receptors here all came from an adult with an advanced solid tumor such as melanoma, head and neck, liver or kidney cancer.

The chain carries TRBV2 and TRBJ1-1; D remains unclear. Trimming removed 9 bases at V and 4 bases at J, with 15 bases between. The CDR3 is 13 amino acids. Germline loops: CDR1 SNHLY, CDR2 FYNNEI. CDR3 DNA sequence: TGTGCCAGGCCCCAGGAGGTATCCACTGAAGCTTTCTTT. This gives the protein CARPQEVSTEAFF.

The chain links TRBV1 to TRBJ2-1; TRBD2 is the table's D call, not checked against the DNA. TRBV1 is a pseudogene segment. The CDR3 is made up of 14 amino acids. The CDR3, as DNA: TGCACCAGCAGCCGGGCTAGCGGGAGCTATGAGCAGTTCTTC. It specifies CTSSRASGSYEQFF.

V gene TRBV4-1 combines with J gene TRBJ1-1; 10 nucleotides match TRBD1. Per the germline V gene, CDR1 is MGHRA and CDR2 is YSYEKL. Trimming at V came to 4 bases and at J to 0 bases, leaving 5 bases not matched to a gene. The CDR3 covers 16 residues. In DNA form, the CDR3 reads TGCGCCAGCAGCCGTGGGACAGGGGCCTTGAACACTGAAGCTTTCTTT. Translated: CASSRGTGALNTEAFF.

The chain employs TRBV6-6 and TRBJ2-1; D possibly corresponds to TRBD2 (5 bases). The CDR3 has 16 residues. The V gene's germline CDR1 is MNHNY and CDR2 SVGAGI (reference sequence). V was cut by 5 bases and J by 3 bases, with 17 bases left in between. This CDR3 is CASSMLDAGGYNEQFF. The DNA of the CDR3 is TGTGCCAGCAGTATGTTAGATGCCGGAGGCTACAATGAGCAGTTCTTC.

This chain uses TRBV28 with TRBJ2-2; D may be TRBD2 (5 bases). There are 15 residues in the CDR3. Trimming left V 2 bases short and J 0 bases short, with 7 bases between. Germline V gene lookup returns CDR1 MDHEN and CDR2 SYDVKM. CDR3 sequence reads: CASSLRTSNTGELFF. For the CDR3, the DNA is TGTGCCAGCAGTTTAAGGACTTCGAACACCGGGGAGCTGTTTTTT.

CDR3 coding DNA: TGTGCCAGCAGCTTAGCGGGTGAGGGGGCAGTAGTCAATCAGCCCCAGCATTTT. This translates into CASSLAGEGAVVNQPQHF. The chain employs TRBV7-9 and TRBJ1-5; 7 bases match TRBD1. Trimming took 0 bases from V and 3 from J; bases not matched to a gene: 11. Germline values: CDR1 SEHNR, CDR2 FQNEAQ (reference sequence). The CDR3 has 18 amino acids.

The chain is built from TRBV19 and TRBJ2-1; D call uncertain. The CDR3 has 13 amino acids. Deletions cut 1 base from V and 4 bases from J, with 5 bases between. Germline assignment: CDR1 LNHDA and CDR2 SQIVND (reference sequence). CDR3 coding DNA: TGTGCCAGTAGTATAGTGGGTTACAATGAGCAGTTCTTC. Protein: CASSIVGYNEQFF. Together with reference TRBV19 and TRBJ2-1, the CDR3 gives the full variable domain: DGGITQSPKYLFRKEGQNVTLSCEQNLNHDAMYWYRQDPGQGLRLIYYSQIVNDFQKGDIAEGYSVSREKKESFPLTVTSAQKNPTAFYLCASSIVGYNEQFFGPGTRLTVL.

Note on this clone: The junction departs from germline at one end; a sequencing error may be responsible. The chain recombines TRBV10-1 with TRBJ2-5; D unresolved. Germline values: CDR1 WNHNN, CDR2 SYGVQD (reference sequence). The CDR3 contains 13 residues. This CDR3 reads CASSGARGESQYF. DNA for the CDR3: TGCGCCAGCAGTGGGGCCCGTGGAGAGTCCCAGTACTTC.

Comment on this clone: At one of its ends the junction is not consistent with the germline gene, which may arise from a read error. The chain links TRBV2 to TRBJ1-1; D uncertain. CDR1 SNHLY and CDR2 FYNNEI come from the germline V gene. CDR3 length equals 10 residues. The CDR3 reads CASRGPAPAF. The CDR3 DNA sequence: TGTGCCAGCAGGGGCCCTGCCCCCGCCTTT.

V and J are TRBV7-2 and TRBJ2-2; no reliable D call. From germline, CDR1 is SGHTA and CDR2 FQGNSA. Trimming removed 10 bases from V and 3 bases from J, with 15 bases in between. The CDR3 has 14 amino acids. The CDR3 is CAIGLSWDTGELFF. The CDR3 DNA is TGTGCCATCGGCCTATCCTGGGACACCGGGGAGCTGTTTTTT.

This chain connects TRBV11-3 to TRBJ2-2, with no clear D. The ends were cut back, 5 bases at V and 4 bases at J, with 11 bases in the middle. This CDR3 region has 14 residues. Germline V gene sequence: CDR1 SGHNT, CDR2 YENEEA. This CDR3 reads CASSPTPGTGELFF. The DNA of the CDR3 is TGTGCCAGCAGCCCGACACCGGGCACCGGGGAGCTGTTTTTT. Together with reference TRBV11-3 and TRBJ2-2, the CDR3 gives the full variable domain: EAGVVQSPRYKIIEKKQPVAFWCNPISGHNTLYWYLQNLGQGPELLIRYENEEAVDDSQLPKDRFSAERLKGVDSTLKIQPAELGDSAVYLCASSPTPGTGELFFGEGSRLTVL.

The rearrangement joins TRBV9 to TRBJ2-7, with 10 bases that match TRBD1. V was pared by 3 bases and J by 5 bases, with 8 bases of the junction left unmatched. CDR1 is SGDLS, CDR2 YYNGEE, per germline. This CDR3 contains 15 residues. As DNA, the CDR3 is TGTGCCAGCAGCGCACCGGACAGGGGGGTAAACGAGCAGTACTTC. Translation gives CASSAPDRGVNEQYF.

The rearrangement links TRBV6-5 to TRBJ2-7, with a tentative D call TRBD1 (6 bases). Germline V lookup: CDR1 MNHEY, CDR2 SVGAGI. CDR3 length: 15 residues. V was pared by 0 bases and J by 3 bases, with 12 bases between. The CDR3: CASSYSTSRGYEQYF. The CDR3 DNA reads TGTGCCAGCAGTTACTCGACTTCCAGGGGCTACGAGCAGTACTTC.

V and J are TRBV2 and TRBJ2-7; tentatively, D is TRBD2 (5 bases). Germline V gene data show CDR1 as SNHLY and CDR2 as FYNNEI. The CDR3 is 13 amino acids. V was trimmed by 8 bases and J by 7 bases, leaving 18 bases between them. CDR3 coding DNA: TGTGCCAGCGGGAGAGGAGTTTCGGTGGAGCAGTACTTC. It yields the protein CASGRGVSVEQYF.

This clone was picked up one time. CDR3 in amino acids: CASSLEETEDFGNEQFF. The CDR3 DNA follows: TGTGCCAGCAGCTTAGAAGAGACAGAAGACTTCGGCAATGAGCAGTTCTTC. The chain is built from TRBV7-9 and TRBJ2-1, with D perhaps matching TRBD1 (5 bases). CDR1 is SEHNR and CDR2 is FQNEAQ in the germline V gene (reference sequence). Trimming removed 1 base at V and 6 bases at J, with 19 bases between. CDR3 length: 17 residues.

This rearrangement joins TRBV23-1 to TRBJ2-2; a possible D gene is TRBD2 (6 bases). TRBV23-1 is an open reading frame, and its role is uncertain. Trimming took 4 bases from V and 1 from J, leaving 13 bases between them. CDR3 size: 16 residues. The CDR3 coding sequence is TGCGCCAGCAGTCCCCGGGGGTCGCTGAACACCGGGGAGCTGTTTTTT. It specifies CASSPRGSLNTGELFF.